This T cell receptor (beta chain) was identified in a study of cytomegalovirus exposure and HLA in healthy donors. In the PCR, 60 Vbeta and 13 Jbeta primers were used. The method was immunoSEQ multiplex PCR; TCRdb's version includes in-frame clones alone and lacks a portion of them. The table records about 110,000 clones, over 60% of them present only once. Donors sampled were nominally healthy, though unrecorded immune exposures were likely. This clone was recorded once. Its antigen remains unidentified. Findings and limits, study-wide: One variant, a missense change in DCLRE1C, was linked in a later analysis to TCR beta V- and J-gene trimming. Many donors shared some public TCRs, even though most TCR sequences were rare.

This CDR3 contains 12 residues. Germline V lookup: CDR1 SGHTA, CDR2 FQGTGA. V was pared by 4 bases and J by 8 bases, with 9 bases between. The sequence derives from a woman aged 18 to 35 in good health and CMV-seropositive. Sequenced sample: PBMCs. The chain has TRBV7-3 and TRBJ2-1, with D hard to call. CDR3: CASSSLGDEQFF. The CDR3 region has the DNA TGTGCCAGCAGCTCCCTAGGCGATGAGCAGTTCTTC.